The 8 T cell receptor beta chains in this list originate from one sample, sequenced in a study of shared T cell receptors in the human thymus. Profiled with immunoSEQ multiplex PCR; TCRdb holds only in-frame clones, not every one. This table holds roughly 710,000 clones, approximately 85% found once. Separately, the same data were catalogued under a study of human thymus T cells.

Sequencing was done on a sample of thymocytes. The receptors shown here come from a girl under three years old with a congenital heart defect.

The count of this clone is one. An end of the junction does not agree with germline; a read error may underlie this. This chain connects TRBV27 to TRBJ2-7; unclear D gene. This CDR3 comprises 15 residues. Germline V gene data show CDR1 as MNHEY and CDR2 as SMNVEV (reference sequence). The CDR3: CASSPRASYSHEQYF. The CDR3 nucleotides are TGTGCCAGCAGTCCCCGTGCGTCCTACTCCCACGAGCAGTACTTC.

The CDR3 DNA is TGTGCCAGCAGCTTAGACCTCACAGGGGCCAACTACAATGAGCAGTTCTTC. Its translation: CASSLDLTGANYNEQFF. The chain joins TRBV11-2 to TRBJ2-1; TRBD1 agrees at 7 bases. CDR1 SGHAT and CDR2 FQNNGV come from the germline V gene. The CDR3 runs 17 residues. J gave up 3 bases and V 0 bases, and 8 bases lay outside the gene matches.

This chain links TRBV4-1 with TRBJ1-3, with a possible D match to TRBD1 (6 bases). Trimming left V 0 bases short and J 0 bases short, with 15 bases between. The CDR3 has 18 amino acids. Germline V gene data show CDR1 as MGHRA and CDR2 as YSYEKL. CDR3 region: CASSQEPRVRGSGNTIYF. DNA for the CDR3: TGCGCCAGCAGCCAAGAGCCCCGGGTCAGGGGCTCTGGAAACACCATATATTTT.

The chain combines TRBV5-1 with TRBJ2-5; 8 bases are a match to TRBD2. This CDR3 contains 15 residues. Trimming removed 4 bases from V and 4 bases from J; junction bases left unmatched: 9. In germline, CDR1 is SGHRS, CDR2 YFSETQ. The CDR3 loop is CASSPAGATRETQYF. In DNA, the CDR3 is TGCGCCAGCAGCCCAGCGGGGGCCACGAGAGAGACCCAGTACTTC.

The rearrangement uses TRBV5-7 and TRBJ2-1, with a possible D match to TRBD1 (6 bases). Being an ORF, TRBV5-7 has a function that is uncertain. The CDR3 has 15 amino acids. Trimming took off 4 bases at V and 7 bases at J, with 18 bases between the two ends. CDR3: CASSIIDRYQNEQFF. DNA of the CDR3: TGTGCCAGCAGCATCATCGACAGGTACCAAAATGAGCAGTTCTTC.

This chain uses TRBV21-1 with TRBJ2-7; TRBD1, the table's D call, lacks a check against the DNA. TRBV21-1 is a known pseudogene. This CDR3 is built from 15 residues. The CDR3 spells CASSKSTGIRYEQYF. CDR3 DNA: TGTGCCAGCAGCAAGTCGACAGGGATTCGCTACGAGCAGTACTTC.

Only one count was recorded for this clone. The CDR3 region has the DNA TGTGCCAGCAGTAGGGGGGGTGGGACCCAGTACTTC. It translates to CASSRGGGTQYF. The chain recombines TRBV7-3 with TRBJ2-5; weak D call: TRBD2 (7 bases). Trimming removed 6 bases at V and 7 bases at J, with 12 bases between. This CDR3 comprises 12 residues. Germline assignment: CDR1 SGHTA and CDR2 FQGTGA. Looking up the rest from reference TRBV7-3 and TRBJ2-5 gives the full variable domain: GAGVSQTPSNKVTEKGKYVELRCDPISGHTALYWYRQSLGQGPEFLIYFQGTGAADDSGLPNDRFFAVRPEGSVSTLKIQRTERGDSAVYLCASSRGGGTQYFGPGTRLLVL.

V usage is TRBV2 and J usage is TRBJ2-7, with D unclear. This CDR3 is built from 14 residues. V was pared by 5 bases and J by 2 bases, with 13 bases between. Germline CDR1 reads SNHLY; CDR2 reads FYNNEI. DNA of the CDR3: TGTGCCAGCAGTCCAACCCGACTGACCTACGAGCAGTACTTC. This gives the protein CASSPTRLTYEQYF.